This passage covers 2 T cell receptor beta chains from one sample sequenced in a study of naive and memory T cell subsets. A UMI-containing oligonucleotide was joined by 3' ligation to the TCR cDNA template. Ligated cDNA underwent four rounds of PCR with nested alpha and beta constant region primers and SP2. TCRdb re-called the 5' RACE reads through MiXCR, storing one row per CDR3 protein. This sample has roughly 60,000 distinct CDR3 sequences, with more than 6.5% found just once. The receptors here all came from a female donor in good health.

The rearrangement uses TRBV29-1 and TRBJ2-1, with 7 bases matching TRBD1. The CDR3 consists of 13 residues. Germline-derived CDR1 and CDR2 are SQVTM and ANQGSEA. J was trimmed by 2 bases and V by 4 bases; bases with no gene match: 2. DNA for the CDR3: TGCAGCGTTGGCCAGGGGGCCTACAATGAGCAGTTCTTC. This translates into CSVGQGAYNEQFF.

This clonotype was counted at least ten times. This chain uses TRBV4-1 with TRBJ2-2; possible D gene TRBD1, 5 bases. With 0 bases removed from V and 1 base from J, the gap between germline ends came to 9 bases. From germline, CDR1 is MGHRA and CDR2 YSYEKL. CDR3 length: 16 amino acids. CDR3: CASSQDGTGNTGELFF. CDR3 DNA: TGCGCCAGCAGCCAAGATGGAACAGGGAACACCGGGGAGCTGTTTTTT.